A single sample is the source of the 22 T cell receptor beta chains below, sequenced in a study of T cell responses to AZD1222 COVID-19 vaccine. Sequencing used immunoSEQ multiplex PCR; TCRdb keeps in-frame clones, though not all of them. The data show over 120,000 clones, around 84% seen once. Material: peripheral blood, obtained 28 days after the second AZD1222 dose. The receptors derive from an adult who received the AZD1222 COVID-19 vaccine.

The chain joins TRBV4-1 to TRBJ1-5; D is perhaps TRBD1 (5 bases). The V and J ends lost 1 base and 8 bases respectively, with 18 bases between them. Germline V gives CDR1 MGHRA, CDR2 YSYEKL. This CDR3 has 16 residues. CDR3 loop: CASSQGSGTLVEPQHF. The DNA of the CDR3 is TGCGCCAGCAGCCAAGGATCCGGGACCTTGGTCGAGCCCCAGCATTTT.

The V call is TRBV5-5, the J call TRBJ1-1; no clear D. CDR1 SGHKS and CDR2 YYEKEE come from the germline V gene (reference sequence). The V end lost 1 base, the J end lost 1 base, and 11 bases lay between the germline ends. This CDR3 region has 15 residues. The CDR3 coding sequence is TGTGCCAGCAGCTTGAACGGGTTATGGAACACTGAAGCTTTCTTT. It specifies CASSLNGLWNTEAFF.

The V gene is TRBV15, the J gene TRBJ2-7, with no clear D. V lost 5 bases, J lost 4 bases, and 12 bases lay in between. The CDR3 has 13 residues. Germline V gene lookup returns CDR1 LNHNV and CDR2 YYDKDF (reference sequence). CDR3 sequence reads: CATSPTASYEQYF. The CDR3 bases are TGTGCCACCAGCCCAACGGCTAGTTACGAGCAGTACTTC.

V gene TRBV4-2 combines with J gene TRBJ2-3, with D unresolved. Trimming cost V 0 bases and J 10 bases, with 8 bases left between them. Per germline, CDR1 LGHNA and CDR2 YNFKEQ. This CDR3 has 12 residues. CDR3 loop: CASSQDRLAQYF. The CDR3 DNA sequence: TGTGCCAGCAGCCAAGATAGGCTGGCGCAGTATTTT.

The chain uses TRBV3-1 (or the pseudogene TRBV3-2) and TRBJ1-5, with a tentative D call TRBD1 (5 bases). CDR3 length: 17 amino acids. The germline V gene encodes CDR1 LGHDT and CDR2 YNNKEL (reference sequence). Trimming took 2 bases from V and 3 from J, leaving 17 bases between them. In nucleotides, the CDR3 is TGTGCCAGCAGCCAAAGGCACGGGGGGGTTATCAATCAGCCCCAGCATTTT. This encodes CASSQRHGGVINQPQHF.

CDR3 coding DNA: TGCGCCAGCAGCTTGGTTGGTCTAGCGGGGAACAATGAGCAGTTCTTC. Translation gives CASSLVGLAGNNEQFF. The rearrangement links TRBV5-1 to TRBJ2-1, with 9 nucleotides matching TRBD2. V lost 0 bases to trimming and J lost 5 bases; unmatched junction nucleotides: 6. Germline lookup yields CDR1 SGHRS and CDR2 YFSETQ. The CDR3 sequence is 16 residues long.

The J gene is TRBJ2-1, the V gene TRBV24-1; 10 bases match TRBD1. Germline assignment: CDR1 KGHDR and CDR2 SFDVKD. Trimming cost V 0 bases and J 15 bases; bases outside gene matches: 7. This CDR3 spans 14 amino acids. CDR3 protein: CATSDLRQGARRFF. The CDR3 DNA is TGTGCCACCAGTGATTTGCGACAGGGGGCGCGAAGGTTCTTC.

This clone was detected only once. The V call is TRBV5-6, the J call TRBJ1-1; D gene unclear. The CDR3 length is 12 residues. Per germline, CDR1 SGHDT and CDR2 YYEEEE. V was pared by 2 bases and J by 6 bases, with 8 bases between. In DNA, the CDR3 is TGTGCCAGCAGCTTACGGTGGGCTGAAGCTTTCTTT. Residues: CASSLRWAEAFF.

The chain employs TRBV30 and TRBJ1-4, with 8 bases that match TRBD1. Germline CDR1 GTSNPN, CDR2 SVGIG (reference sequence). The CDR3 runs to 13 residues. Trimming cost V 5 bases and J 2 bases; bases outside gene matches: 1. CDR3 region: CAWDRGTNEKLFF. CDR3 DNA: TGTGCCTGGGACAGGGGTACTAATGAAAAACTGTTTTTT.

V is TRBV11-2 and J is TRBJ2-3; TRBD2 matches 12 bases. This CDR3 is 17 amino acids long. Germline CDR1 reads SGHAT; CDR2 reads FQNNGV. The V gene end was trimmed by 5 bases and the J gene end by 4 bases; junction bases not matched to a gene: 10. The CDR3 loop is CASSERLAGEAADTQYF. The CDR3 DNA reads as TGTGCCAGCAGCGAAAGACTAGCGGGAGAGGCGGCAGATACGCAGTATTTT.

The rearrangement joins TRBV11-2 to TRBJ1-6, with TRBD1 as a possible D gene (5 bases). Germline loops: CDR1 SGHAT, CDR2 FQNNGV. The CDR3 loop spans 13 amino acids. V was shortened by 5 bases and J by 9 bases, with 11 bases between the two germline ends. The CDR3 bases are TGTGCCAGCAGCAGGGACGTAGCTTCACCCCTCCACTTT. Translated: CASSRDVASPLHF.

This sequence joins TRBV3-1 (or the pseudogene TRBV3-2) and TRBJ2-3; 8 bases fit TRBD2. The length of the CDR3 is 16 residues. Germline V gene lookup returns CDR1 LGHDT and CDR2 YNNKEL (reference sequence). The ends lost 4 bases at V and 3 bases at J; junction bases unmatched: 9. The CDR3 DNA reads TGTGCCAGCAGCCGCAGACCGGGGGGGAGTACAGATACGCAGTATTTT. Translated: CASSRRPGGSTDTQYF.

V usage is TRBV10-3 and J usage is TRBJ2-5; a possible D gene is TRBD2 (6 bases). Trimming stripped 5 bases from V and 3 bases from J, with 10 bases between. This CDR3 comprises 13 residues. Germline V gene sequence: CDR1 ENHRY, CDR2 SYGVKD. CDR3 loop: CAISSRGKETQYF. The CDR3 nucleotides read TGTGCCATCAGTTCTCGGGGGAAAGAGACCCAGTACTTC.

This chain uses TRBV4-1 with TRBJ2-1; possible D gene TRBD2, 7 bases. The CDR3 is 16 residues long. Germline V gene data show CDR1 as MGHRA and CDR2 as YSYEKL. Trimming cost V 1 base and J 6 bases, with 16 bases left between them. The CDR3 sequence is CASSQVAPGEGNEQFF. Written as DNA, the CDR3 is TGCGCCAGCAGCCAAGTTGCCCCAGGGGAGGGCAATGAGCAGTTCTTC.

The chain links TRBV11-2 to TRBJ1-4, with a tentative D call TRBD1 (5 bases). Germline CDR1 is SGHAT and CDR2 is FQNNGV. V lost 3 bases and J lost 12, with 20 bases in between. This CDR3 is 15 amino acids long. CDR3 nucleotide sequence: TGTGCCAGCAGCTTGGGCCGGCAGGGCACGTCAGAACTGTTTTTT. This translates into CASSLGRQGTSELFF.

This chain joins TRBV10-1 and TRBJ2-5, with TRBD2 matching over 10 bases. Germline V CDR1 and CDR2: WNHNN, SYGVQD (reference sequence). This CDR3 region has 16 residues. The ends lost 3 bases at V and 0 bases at J; junction bases unmatched: 4. The CDR3 sequence is CASSDSGLADQETQYF. The CDR3 DNA follows: TGCGCCAGCAGTGATTCTGGACTAGCGGACCAAGAGACCCAGTACTTC.

This clone has a handful of counts. The chain carries TRBV11-2 and TRBJ1-2; perhaps TRBD1 as D (5 bases). From germline, CDR1 is SGHAT and CDR2 FQNNGV. The CDR3 is made up of 13 amino acids. V lost 4 bases to trimming and J lost 4 bases, with 10 bases between them. The CDR3 reads CASSSSGTYGYTF. In DNA, the CDR3 is TGTGCCAGCAGCTCTTCGGGGACCTATGGCTACACCTTC.

This sequence joins TRBV7-9 and TRBJ1-5; D is possibly TRBD1 (5 bases). CDR1 SEHNR and CDR2 FQNEAQ come from the germline V gene (reference sequence). The CDR3 extends over 15 amino acids. V lost 1 base and J lost 2, with 9 bases in between. The CDR3 reads CASSLGGVGNQPQHF. The CDR3 nucleotides are TGTGCCAGCAGCTTAGGGGGGGTAGGCAATCAGCCCCAGCATTTT.

The V gene is TRBV29-1, the J gene TRBJ1-5; no firm D call. CDR1 and CDR2 from the germline V gene are SQVTM and ANQGSEA. The length of the CDR3 is 13 residues. The V gene lost 6 bases and the J gene lost 4 bases, with 13 bases spanning the gap. CDR3 amino acids: CSVLAGFNQPQHF. For the CDR3, the DNA is TGCAGCGTCCTAGCAGGATTTAATCAGCCCCAGCATTTT. Complete variable domain (other parts from reference TRBV29-1 and TRBJ1-5): SAVISQKPSRDICQRGTSLTIQCQVDSQVTMMFWYRQQPGQSLTLIATANQGSEATYESGFVIDKFPISRPNLTFSTLTVSNMSPEDSSIYLCSVLAGFNQPQHFGDGTRLSIL.

The gene calls are TRBV5-6 and TRBJ1-3; no reliable D call. Germline-derived CDR1 and CDR2 are SGHDT and YYEEEE. The CDR3 is made up of 14 amino acids. Trimming took off 7 bases at V and 0 bases at J, with 11 bases between the two ends. In DNA, the CDR3 is TGTGCCAGCTTTAGACGGGCCTCTGGAAACACCATATATTTT. It translates to CASFRRASGNTIYF.

V usage is TRBV5-4 and J usage is TRBJ2-2; D uncertain. Germline lookup yields CDR1 SGHNT and CDR2 YYREEE (reference sequence). Trimming pared 4 bases from V and 1 base from J, leaving 11 bases between. CDR3 length: 15 amino acids. For the CDR3, the DNA is TGTGCCAGCAGCAAAGAATTACAGAACACCGGGGAGCTGTTTTTT. Amino acids: CASSKELQNTGELFF.

The chain links TRBV10-1 to TRBJ2-7; 9 positions agree with TRBD2. The V and J ends lost 5 bases and 3 bases, in that order; junction bases with no gene match: 2. The CDR3 sequence is 13 residues long. Germline CDR1 WNHNN, CDR2 SYGVQD (reference sequence). CDR3 DNA sequence: TGCGCCAGCAGTATAGCGGGAGTCTACGAGCAGTACTTC. This sequence encodes CASSIAGVYEQYF.